This TCR beta chain was identified in a study of OX40 agonist ivuxolimab in advanced cancers. Turning to the study itself: Earlier anti-PD-1, anti-PD-L1 or anti-CTLA-4 therapy was permitted; about 38% had received some. General study points: In CD8+ T cells, expanded clones were on average more numerous than in CD4+.

Autoimmune disease history or systemic immunosuppression disqualified patients. This CDR3 is 15 amino acids long. Germline V gene data show CDR1 as SGHAT and CDR2 as FQNNGV. With 1 base removed from V and 2 bases from J, the gap between germline ends came to 9 bases. This clone was seen a few times. What it recognizes is unknown. Assay: immunoSEQ multiplex PCR; the TCRdb copy retains only in-frame clones and omits some. The table includes 45,000 or so clones, 80% detected once. The sample here was CD4+ or CD8+ T cells sorted from blood, taken in a trial of the OX40 agonist ivuxolimab. This receptor was obtained from an adult with an advanced solid tumor such as melanoma, head and neck, liver or kidney cancer. The V gene is TRBV11-2, the J gene TRBJ1-3, with D tentatively TRBD1 (5 bases). CDR3 in DNA: TGTGCCAGCAGCTTAGGGCAGGGCGCTGGAAACACCATATATTTT. It codes for CASSLGQGAGNTIYF. Full variable domain (rest looked up from reference TRBV11-2 and TRBJ1-3): EAGVAQSPRYKIIEKRQSVAFWCNPISGHATLYWYQQILGQGPKLLIQFQNNGVVDDSQLPKDRFSAERLKGVDSTLKIQPAKLEDSAVYLCASSLGQGAGNTIYFGEGSWLTVV.